The clone carrying this T cell receptor (beta chain) was seen more than once but under ten times. The antigen is undetermined. TCRdb used MiXCR to reprocess the reads, holding one entry per CDR3 protein. The sample comprises 300,000 or so distinct CDR3 sequences, roughly 25% of which are singletons, and approximately 13% rests with the top ten. This sample stems from a study of T cell repertoires in cytomegalovirus infection. Study-level points and caveats: Dominating the ex vivo response were TCR beta clonotypes that were CMV-specific and HLA-C-restricted.

The sequence was obtained from a human donor in good health (CMV status not recorded). Some clones in this sample may be carry-over from other donors' samples. What was sequenced was PBMCs.

CDR3 loop: CASSPPLGQGARETQYF. The CDR3, as DNA: TGTGCCAGCAGCCCCCCCCTTGGACAGGGGGCTAGAGAGACCCAGTACTTC. V is TRBV28 and J is TRBJ2-5; the match to TRBD1 covers 11 bases. V trimming: 6 bases; J trimming: 4 bases; junction bases outside the gene matches: 13. The CDR3 has 17 residues. The germline V gene encodes CDR1 MDHEN and CDR2 SYDVKM.